This T cell receptor (beta chain) is from a study of T cell repertoires in cytomegalovirus infection. Looking at the study overall: Matching HLA type, along with CMV infection, was indicated by public TCR beta signatures.

MiXCR was run by TCRdb on the reads, yielding one entry per CDR3 protein. The table lists 100,000 to 150,000 distinct CDR3 sequences, roughly 25% of them singletons. A remark on this clonotype: Its antigen is currently unknown.

V was shortened by 6 bases and J by 7 bases, with 18 bases between the two germline ends. The CDR3 is 14 amino acids. Germline loops: CDR1 KGHSH, CDR2 LQKENI. Study findings and constraints: People with CMV and the relevant HLA were identified by cumulative public TCR beta family frequency. Clonotype analysis showed dominance of the ex vivo response by HLA-C-restricted CMV-specific TCR beta clonotypes.

The chain has TRBV18 and TRBJ1-1; D is perhaps TRBD1 (5 bases). The specimen was PBMCs, sequenced either directly or after in vitro stimulation (not recorded which). This TCR was sampled from a human donor in good health (CMV status not recorded). Some clones in this sample may be carry-over from other donors' samples. CDR3 sequence reads: CASSPDKGGVEAFF. As DNA, the CDR3 is TGTGCCAGCTCTCCCGACAAGGGAGGGGTTGAAGCTTTCTTT.